This TCR beta chain was sequenced during a study of CD8 T cells in Susac syndrome. The RNA, about 0.45 to 1 ug, was put through reverse transcription using random hexamers. Amplification of TCR beta CDR3 by immunoSEQ multiplex PCR spanned 54 Vbeta and 13 Jbeta. TCRdb reprocessed the immunoSEQ multiplex PCR reads with MiXCR, giving one entry per CDR3 protein. The table has 90,000 to 150,000 distinct CDR3 sequences, roughly 92% seen once. TCR beta sequencing covered blood CD8+ and CD4+ T cells. In germline, CDR1 is SNHLY, CDR2 FYNNEI. The CDR3 runs 15 residues. The V and J ends lost 5 bases and 4 bases, in that order; junction bases with no gene match: 8.

The sequence was collected from a human donor in good health. Specimen: CD8+ T cells from PBMCs. The chain employs TRBV2 and TRBJ2-3, with 8 bases matching TRBD1. In DNA form, the CDR3 reads TGTGCCAGCAGTCGGACAGGGATAGGGTCAGATACGCAGTATTTT. This translates into CASSRTGIGSDTQYF.